These T cell receptor beta chains were read from a single sample in a study of cytomegalovirus exposure and HLA in healthy donors. Method: immunoSEQ multiplex PCR; TCRdb's copy keeps in-frame clones and lacks some. The sample records around 89,000 clones, more than 65% being singletons. Sequenced: PBMCs. Receptors originate from a girl aged 2 to 9 in good health and CMV-seropositive. Both conserved end residues are part of each CDR3. D genes are given only for firm matches. Clone size appears in some rows only: once, few, many, or a class for an expanded clone.

v_gene,j_gene,abundance,d_gene,CDR3aa,CDR3nt
TRBV2,TRBJ2-1,.,TRBD2,CASSGTRSTNEQFF,TGTGCCAGCAGCGGGACTAGGTCCACAAATGAGCAGTTCTTC
TRBV6-1,TRBJ1-2,.,TRBD1,CASFIQTGGGYGYTF,TGTGCCAGCTTCATTCAGACAGGGGGCGGCTATGGCTACACCTTC
TRBV28,TRBJ1-2,.,TRBD1,CASRSGQDNYGYTF,TGTGCCAGCAGGTCGGGACAGGACAACTATGGCTACACCTTC
TRBV28,TRBJ1-1,.,.,CASSLGGVIGSSEAFF,TGTGCCAGCAGTTTAGGCGGGGTTATAGGATCCTCTGAAGCTTTCTTT
TRBV7-2,TRBJ1-5,.,TRBD1,CASSLLGQINQPQHF,TGTGCCAGCAGCTTGTTGGGACAGATTAATCAGCCCCAGCATTTT
TRBV6-6,TRBJ1-1,.,TRBD1,CASFHFSGQGGTEAFF,TGTGCCAGCTTTCATTTCTCCGGACAGGGGGGGACTGAAGCTTTCTTT
TRBV7-2,TRBJ1-3,.,.,CASSMSSGNTIYF,TGTGCCAGCAGCATGAGCTCTGGAAACACCATATATTTT
TRBV5-6,TRBJ1-2,.,.,CASSSSSGGYTF,TGTGCCAGCAGCTCCTCCTCGGGGGGCTACACCTTC
TRBV7-2,TRBJ2-1,.,TRBD1,CASSLYTGGGFNEQFF,TGTGCCAGCAGCTTGTATACAGGGGGCGGTTTTAACGAGCAGTTCTTC
TRBV27,TRBJ1-1,.,TRBD1,CASSQRTGETEAFF,TGTGCCAGCAGTCAACGGACAGGGGAGACTGAAGCTTTCTTT
TRBV6-5,TRBJ2-6,.,.,CASRAGANVLTF,TGTGCCAGCCGGGCTGGGGCCAACGTCCTGACTTTC
TRBV6-5,TRBJ2-7,once,.,CASSPLDTTYEQYF,TGTGCCAGCTCTCCCCTGGACACGACCTACGAGCAGTACTTC
TRBV18,TRBJ2-1,.,.,CASSPSAQLTYNEQFF,TGTGCCAGCTCACCATCAGCACAGCTTACTTACAATGAGCAGTTCTTC
TRBV18,TRBJ1-1,.,TRBD1,CASSRDRDTEAFF,TGTGCCAGCTCACGGGACAGGGACACTGAAGCTTTCTTT
TRBV28,TRBJ2-3,.,.,CAIPGVGTDTQYF,TGTGCCATCCCGGGTGTGGGCACAGATACGCAGTATTTT
TRBV6-5,TRBJ2-7,.,TRBD1,CASTGQGPYEQYF,TGTGCCAGCACTGGACAGGGACCCTACGAGCAGTACTTC
TRBV27,TRBJ1-1,.,.,CASSLRVGGTEAFF,TGTGCCAGCAGTTTAAGGGTGGGAGGGACTGAAGCTTTCTTT
TRBV7-6,TRBJ2-1,.,.,CASSHSSYNEQFF,TGTGCCAGCAGTCATAGCTCCTACAATGAGCAGTTCTTC
TRBV27,TRBJ2-5,.,.,CASSLRQQETQYF,TGTGCCAGCAGTTTAAGACAGCAAGAGACCCAGTACTTC
TRBV7-9,TRBJ2-3,once,TRBD2,CASSPREGSTDTQYF,TGTGCCAGCAGCCCTAGGGAGGGGAGCACAGATACGCAGTATTTT
TRBV28,TRBJ1-4,.,TRBD1,CASNRGHTNEKLFF,TGTGCCAGCAACAGGGGGCATACTAATGAAAAACTGTTTTTT
TRBV18,TRBJ1-3,once,.,CASSPPAQGAGNTIYF,TGTGCCAGCTCACCACCGGCCCAGGGCGCAGGAAACACCATATATTTT
TRBV9,TRBJ1-1,.,.,CASSVVPGDTEAFF,TGTGCCAGCAGCGTAGTTCCAGGGGACACTGAAGCTTTCTTT
TRBV18,TRBJ2-7,.,.,CASSPSPETRSYEQYF,TGTGCCAGCTCCCCCTCTCCCGAGACTCGGTCCTACGAGCAGTACTTC
TRBV4-3,TRBJ1-2,.,TRBD1,CASSREDRIYGYTF,TGCGCCAGCAGCCGAGAGGACAGGATCTATGGCTACACCTTC
TRBV28,TRBJ1-5,.,TRBD1,CASSARGQGGQPQHF,TGTGCCAGCAGTGCCCGGGGACAGGGTGGCCAGCCCCAGCATTTT
TRBV4-3,TRBJ1-3,.,.,CASSQDEADSGNTIYF,TGCGCCAGCAGCCAAGATGAGGCAGACTCTGGAAACACCATATATTTT
TRBV5-4,TRBJ2-7,.,.,CASSLGHLYEQYF,TGTGCCAGCAGCTTAGGACACCTCTACGAGCAGTACTTC
TRBV25-1,TRBJ2-7,.,TRBD1,CASSETLGTGNRSYEQYF,TGTGCCAGCAGTGAGACACTCGGGACAGGAAACCGCTCCTACGAGCAGTACTTC
TRBV28,TRBJ2-6,.,TRBD1,CASNTGTAISGANVLTF,TGTGCCAGCAACACCGGGACAGCCATCTCTGGGGCCAACGTCCTGACTTTC
TRBV21-1,TRBJ2-1,.,.,CASYRGLALNEQFF,TGTGCCAGCTATAGGGGACTAGCTTTGAATGAGCAGTTCTTC
TRBV29-1,TRBJ1-4,once,.,CSVGRGIGEKLFF,TGCAGCGTTGGTCGGGGGATAGGTGAAAAACTGTTTTTT
TRBV6-5,TRBJ2-7,.,TRBD2,CASSYFRGRDYEQYF,TGTGCCAGCAGTTACTTTCGCGGGAGAGACTACGAGCAGTACTTC
TRBV10-2,TRBJ2-1,few,TRBD2,CASSDLAGEQFF,TGCGCCAGCAGTGATCTAGCGGGTGAGCAGTTCTTC
TRBV6-1,TRBJ1-5,once,.,CASSENPEGAGQPQHF,TGTGCCAGCAGTGAAAATCCGGAAGGGGCTGGTCAGCCCCAGCATTTT
TRBV6-5,TRBJ2-7,.,TRBD1,CASSAFRDRYYEQYF,TGTGCCAGCAGCGCATTCCGGGACAGGTATTACGAGCAGTACTTC
TRBV27,TRBJ1-5,few,.,CASSLSAVSGNQPQHF,TGTGCCAGCAGTTTATCGGCGGTCTCGGGCAATCAGCCCCAGCATTTT
TRBV4-1,TRBJ1-1,.,.,CASSQERLSSTEAFF,TGCGCCAGCAGCCAAGAAAGGCTCTCTAGCACTGAAGCTTTCTTT
TRBV19,TRBJ2-7,.,.,CASSQPRGSSYEQYF,TGTGCCAGTAGCCAACCCAGGGGAAGCTCCTACGAGCAGTACTTC
TRBV7-9,TRBJ2-1,once,.,CASSPNTGGTGQFF,TGTGCCAGCAGCCCAAACACCGGGGGGACAGGGCAGTTCTTC